This T cell receptor beta chain was documented in a study of tissue T cells after allogeneic stem cell transplantation. General study points: Anatomically similar tissues had similar TCR repertoires within each patient.

Only one count was recorded for this clone. Its antigen remains unidentified. Gene names follow the mouse nomenclature. Survey-depth TCRbeta CDR3 sequencing reported V/J genes and productive frequencies. Assay used: immunoSEQ multiplex PCR; TCRdb lists only in-frame clones, some missing. The top ten hold approximately 8% of the sample, which has some 750 clones, 60% to 75% seen once. The TCR originated in a female BALB/c mouse in good health. Strain haplotype at MHC: H2-d. The sequenced sample was gut tissue.

The CDR3 loop is CASSMGGADAEQFF. CDR3 bases read: TGTGCCAGCAGTATGGGGGGGGCGGATGCTGAGCAGTTC. The V call is TRBV19, the J call TRBJ2-1, with 8 bases aligning to TRBD2. Coverage ceases 1 residue before the CDR3 finishes, and the germline J gene fills in the end. CDR3 length equals 14 residues. V trimming: 2 bases; J trimming: 5 bases; junction bases outside the gene matches: 3. Germline V gene data show CDR1 as FNHDT and CDR2 as SITEND (reference sequence).